In this sample, the clone carrying this TCR beta chain turned up a few times. Only in-frame clones appear in the TCRdb table, and some are missing; sequencing was by immunoSEQ multiplex PCR. The sample includes roughly 150,000 clones, about nine tenths of them seen just once. This sample was included in a study of T cell responses to AZD1222 COVID-19 vaccine. This CDR3 spans 15 amino acids. Germline V CDR1 and CDR2: MNHEY, SVGAGI. The V and J ends lost 3 bases and 0 bases respectively, with 11 bases between them. This chain uses TRBV6-5 with TRBJ1-1, with D hard to call. This receptor was taken from an adult in good health. The source material was peripheral blood, sampled on day 0 of AZD1222 vaccination. The CDR3 DNA is TGTGCCAGCAGTTATGGTCAGGCTATGAACACTGAAGCTTTCTTT. The encoded protein is CASSYGQAMNTEAFF.